Following are 5 T cell receptor beta chains from one sample sequenced in a study of persistence of HIV-infected CD4 T cells. The immunoSEQ assay was version 4, run in survey mode. TCRdb's copy holds only in-frame clones and misses some; the assay was immunoSEQ multiplex PCR. The repertoire includes under 40,000 clones, less than 75% of them detected once, and 1.4% sits in the top ten. The antigens for these receptors are not known. The stimulus was an HIV-1 Gag 15-mer peptide pool, 0.85 to 1 ug/peptide/mL. Sorting of responding CD4+ T cells relied on upregulated CD40 ligand together with CD69. This material consisted of CD4+ T cells sorted from PBMCs after approximately 19-hour stimulation, taken from a patient who received antiretroviral therapy. These receptors were taken from an adult man with HIV who was CMV-seropositive.

This clone was picked up a small number of times. The V gene is TRBV9, the J gene TRBJ2-2; 8 bases are a match to TRBD2. This CDR3 contains 16 residues. The V gene's germline CDR1 is SGDLS and CDR2 YYNGEE. Trimming cost V 4 bases and J 4 bases; bases outside gene matches: 9. The CDR3 spells CASSTGGGRSTGELFF. As DNA, the CDR3 is TGTGCCAGCAGCACCGGGGGGGGGCGCTCCACCGGGGAGCTGTTTTTT.

This sequence joins TRBV4-2 and TRBJ2-5, with D unresolved. Germline V CDR1 and CDR2: LGHNA, YNFKEQ. V was trimmed by 4 bases and J by 0 bases, leaving 12 bases between them. The CDR3 has 15 amino acids. The CDR3 loop is CASSPRQGYQETQYF. The CDR3 DNA reads TGTGCCAGCAGCCCCCGCCAAGGGTACCAAGAGACCCAGTACTTC.

Only a few counts were recorded for this clone. V and J are TRBV18 and TRBJ2-1, with 9 bases lining up with TRBD2. Germline trimming cut 2 bases from V and 5 bases from J; bases unmatched to any gene: 4. Germline assignment: CDR1 KGHSH and CDR2 LQKENI. This CDR3 region has 15 residues. The CDR3 region is CASSPAAGGHNEQFF. The DNA of the CDR3 is TGTGCCAGCTCACCAGCAGCGGGGGGACACAATGAGCAGTTCTTC.

This clone was detected only once. The chain employs TRBV6-5 and TRBJ2-7, with D unclear. V was cut by 8 bases and J by 2 bases, with 19 bases left in between. Germline CDR1 MNHEY, CDR2 SVGAGI. The CDR3 loop spans 15 amino acids. In DNA form, the CDR3 reads TGTGCCAGCGGCGCACTTCTTTCCCCCACCTACGAGCAGTACTTC. Translated, it gives CASGALLSPTYEQYF.

This clone was detected only a few times. The chain joins TRBV7-2 to TRBJ1-6, with D unresolved. The V gene's germline CDR1 is SGHTA and CDR2 FQGNSA. CDR3 length: 15 residues. V was pared by 5 bases and J by 3 bases, with 11 bases between. The CDR3: CASSEQRNYNSPLHF. CDR3 DNA: TGTGCCAGCAGCGAGCAGAGGAACTATAATTCACCCCTCCACTTT.